This TCR beta chain came from a study of control samples from healthy donors and cancer patients. Profiling relied on immunoSEQ multiplex PCR, and the TCRdb table lists in-frame clones only, not all of them. Of about 220,000 clones listed, around 94% are singletons. Sequencing used blood. This TCR came from a man over 45 in good health.

The CDR3 here is CASSLDRDTEAFF. The CDR3 DNA is TGCGCCAGCAGCTTGGACAGGGACACTGAAGCTTTCTTT. The genes are TRBV5-1 and TRBJ1-1; TRBD1 might be the D (6 bases). The CDR3 totals 13 residues. V lost 0 bases, J lost 3 bases, and 6 bases lay in between. The germline gives CDR1 SGHRS, CDR2 YFSETQ. The complete variable domain, with remaining parts taken from reference TRBV5-1 and TRBJ1-1, reads KAGVTQTPRYLIKTRGQQVTLSCSPISGHRSVSWYQQTPGQGLQFLFEYFSETQRNKGNFPGRFSGRQFSNSRSEMNVSTLELGDSALYLCASSLDRDTEAFFGQGTRLTVV.